The text below deals with one T cell receptor (beta chain). The antigen is undetermined. The sample has other DNA sequences that encode this CDR3 too. With 2 bases removed from V and 4 bases from J, the gap between germline ends came to 12 bases. Germline CDR1 is SNHLY and CDR2 is FYNNEI. The CDR3 covers 15 residues. Adult Caucasians living in Nashville, Tennessee made up all of the donors. The sample comes from a study of shared clonotypes between healthy human individuals. General study results and limits: A few donors shared approximately 5% of their naive CD4 clonotypes. In the sorted subsets, rarefaction showed sequencing was incomplete despite large depth.

Running of the assay took place at deep level. Some clones are missing from TCRdb's copy, which holds only in-frame ones; the method was immunoSEQ multiplex PCR. The sample yields 2.3 million or so clones, over 90% seen once. The specimen was naive CD4+ T cells from PBMCs. Noted subset: CD45RA+ positively selected. The chain recombines TRBV2 with TRBJ2-1; tentatively, D is TRBD2 (6 bases). The receptor was derived from a man between 18 and 29 years old in good health. Some clones in this sample may be carry-over from other donors' samples. The CDR3 DNA sequence: TGTGCCAGCAGTGAACTGGCGGGATCTTACAATGAGCAGTTCTTC. Translated: CASSELAGSYNEQFF.